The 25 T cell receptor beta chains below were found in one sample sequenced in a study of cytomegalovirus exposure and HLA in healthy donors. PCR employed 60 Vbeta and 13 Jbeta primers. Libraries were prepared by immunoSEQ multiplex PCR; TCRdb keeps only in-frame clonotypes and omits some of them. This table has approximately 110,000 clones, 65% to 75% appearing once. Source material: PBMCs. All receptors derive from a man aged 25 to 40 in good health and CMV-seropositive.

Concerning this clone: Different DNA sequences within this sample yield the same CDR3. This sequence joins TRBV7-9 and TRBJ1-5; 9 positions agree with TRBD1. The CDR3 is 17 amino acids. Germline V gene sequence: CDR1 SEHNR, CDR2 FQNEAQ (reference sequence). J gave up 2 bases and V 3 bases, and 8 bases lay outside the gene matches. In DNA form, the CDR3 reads TGTGCCAGCAGCTTGGGACAGGGAGGGATAGGCAATCAGCCCCAGCATTTT. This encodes CASSLGQGGIGNQPQHF.

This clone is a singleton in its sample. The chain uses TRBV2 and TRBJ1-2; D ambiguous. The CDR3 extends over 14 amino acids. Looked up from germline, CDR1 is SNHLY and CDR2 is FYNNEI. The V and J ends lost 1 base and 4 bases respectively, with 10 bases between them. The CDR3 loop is CASSEGSRAYGYTF. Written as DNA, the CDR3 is TGTGCCAGCAGTGAAGGTAGCCGTGCCTATGGCTACACCTTC.

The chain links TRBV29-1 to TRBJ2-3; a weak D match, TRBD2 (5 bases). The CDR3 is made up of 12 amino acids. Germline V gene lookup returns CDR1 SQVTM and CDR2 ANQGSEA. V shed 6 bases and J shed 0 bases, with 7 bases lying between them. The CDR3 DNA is TGCAGCGTCACGGGAAGCACAGATACGCAGTATTTT. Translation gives CSVTGSTDTQYF.

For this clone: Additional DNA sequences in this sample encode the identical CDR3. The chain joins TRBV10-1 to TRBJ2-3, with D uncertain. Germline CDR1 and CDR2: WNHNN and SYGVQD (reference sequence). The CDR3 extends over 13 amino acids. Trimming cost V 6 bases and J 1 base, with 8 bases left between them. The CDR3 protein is CASSPSGTDTQYF. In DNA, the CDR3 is TGCGCCAGCAGCCCGTCCGGCACAGATACGCAGTATTTT.

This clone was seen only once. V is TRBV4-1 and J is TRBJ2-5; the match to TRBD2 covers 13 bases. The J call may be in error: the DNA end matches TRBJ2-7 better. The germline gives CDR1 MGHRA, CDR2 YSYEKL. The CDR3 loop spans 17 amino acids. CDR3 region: CASSQGILGLAGIEQYF. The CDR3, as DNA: TGCGCCAGCAGCCAAGGAATTTTGGGACTAGCGGGGATCGAGCAGTACTTC.

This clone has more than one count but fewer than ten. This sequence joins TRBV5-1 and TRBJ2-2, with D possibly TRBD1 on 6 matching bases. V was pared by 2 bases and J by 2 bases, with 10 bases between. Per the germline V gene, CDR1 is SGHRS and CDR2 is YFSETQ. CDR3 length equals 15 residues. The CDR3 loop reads CASSLEQGNTGELFF. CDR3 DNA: TGCGCCAGCAGCTTAGAACAGGGAAACACCGGGGAGCTGTTTTTT.

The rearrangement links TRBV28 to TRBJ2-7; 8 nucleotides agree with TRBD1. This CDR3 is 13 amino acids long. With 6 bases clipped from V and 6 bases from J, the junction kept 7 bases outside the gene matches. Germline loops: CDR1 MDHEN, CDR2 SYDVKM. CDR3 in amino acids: CASSSGTGGEQYF. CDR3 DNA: TGTGCCAGCAGCTCCGGGACAGGCGGCGAGCAGTACTTC. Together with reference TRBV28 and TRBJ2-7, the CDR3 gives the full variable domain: DVKVTQSSRYLVKRTGEKVFLECVQDMDHENMFWYRQDPGLGLRLIYFSYDVKMKEKGDIPEGYSVSREKKERFSLILESASTNQTSMYLCASSSGTGGEQYFGPGTRLTVT.

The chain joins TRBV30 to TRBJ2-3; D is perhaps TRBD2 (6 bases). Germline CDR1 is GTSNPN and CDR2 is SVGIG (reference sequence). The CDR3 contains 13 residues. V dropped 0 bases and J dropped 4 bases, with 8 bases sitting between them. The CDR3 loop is CAWSVGGPDTQYF. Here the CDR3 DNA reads TGTGCCTGGAGTGTCGGAGGGCCAGATACGCAGTATTTT.

CDR3 sequence (DNA): TGTGCCAGCAGTTCCGGGGGGGCCAGTTCCTACAATGAGCAGTTCTTC. Protein product: CASSSGGASSYNEQFF. The rearrangement links TRBV5-6 to TRBJ2-1, with 8 bases that match TRBD2. The CDR3 has 16 residues. V lost 5 bases, J lost 1 base, and 8 bases stayed unmatched. The germline gives CDR1 SGHDT, CDR2 YYEEEE.

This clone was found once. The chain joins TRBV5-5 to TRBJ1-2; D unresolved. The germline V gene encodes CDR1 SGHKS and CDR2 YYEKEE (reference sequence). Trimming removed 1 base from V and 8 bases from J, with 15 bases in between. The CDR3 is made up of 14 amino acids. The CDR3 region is CASSLFPLARGYTF. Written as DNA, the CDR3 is TGTGCCAGCAGCTTGTTTCCCCTAGCGCGGGGCTACACCTTC.

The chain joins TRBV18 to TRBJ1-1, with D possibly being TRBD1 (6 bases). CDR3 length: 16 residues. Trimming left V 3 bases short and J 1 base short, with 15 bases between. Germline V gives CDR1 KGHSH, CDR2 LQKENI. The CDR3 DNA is TGTGCCAGCTCACCCCGGACAGTCGATGAGAACACTGAAGCTTTCTTT. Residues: CASSPRTVDENTEAFF.

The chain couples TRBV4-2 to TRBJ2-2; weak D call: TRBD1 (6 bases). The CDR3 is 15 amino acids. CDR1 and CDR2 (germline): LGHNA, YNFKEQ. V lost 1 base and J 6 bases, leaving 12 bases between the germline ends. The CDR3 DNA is TGTGCCAGCAGCCAAGGAAACAGGGTGCCCGGGGAGCTGTTTTTT. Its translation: CASSQGNRVPGELFF.

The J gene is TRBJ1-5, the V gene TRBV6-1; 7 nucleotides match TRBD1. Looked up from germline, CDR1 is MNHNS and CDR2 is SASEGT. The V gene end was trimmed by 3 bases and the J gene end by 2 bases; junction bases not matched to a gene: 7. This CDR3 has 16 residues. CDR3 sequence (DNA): TGTGCCAGCAGTGAGAACAGGGGTTACGGCAATCAGCCCCAGCATTTT. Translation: CASSENRGYGNQPQHF.

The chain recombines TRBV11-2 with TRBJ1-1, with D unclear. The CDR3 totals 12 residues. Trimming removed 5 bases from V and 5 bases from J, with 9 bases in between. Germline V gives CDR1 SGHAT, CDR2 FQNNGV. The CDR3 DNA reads TGTGCCAGCAGCCCGGGTGGAACTGAAGCTTTCTTT. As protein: CASSPGGTEAFF.

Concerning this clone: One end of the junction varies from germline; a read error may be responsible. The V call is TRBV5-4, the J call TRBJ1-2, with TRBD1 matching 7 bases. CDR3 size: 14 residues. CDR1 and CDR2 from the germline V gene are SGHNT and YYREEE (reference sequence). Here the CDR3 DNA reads TGTGCCAGCAGCGATCCTATAGGGGGCTATGGCTACCCCTTC. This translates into CASSDPIGGYGYPF.

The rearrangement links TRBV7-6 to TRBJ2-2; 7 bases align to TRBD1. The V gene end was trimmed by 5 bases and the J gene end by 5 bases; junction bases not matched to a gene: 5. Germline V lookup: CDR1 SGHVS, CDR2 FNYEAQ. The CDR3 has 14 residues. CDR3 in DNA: TGTGCCAGCAGCCGGGGACAGCTTACCGGGGAGCTGTTTTTT. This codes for CASSRGQLTGELFF.

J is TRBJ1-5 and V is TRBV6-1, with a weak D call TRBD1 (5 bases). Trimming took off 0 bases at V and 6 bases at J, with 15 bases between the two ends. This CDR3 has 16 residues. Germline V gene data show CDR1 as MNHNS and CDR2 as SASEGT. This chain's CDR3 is CASSEAVGGAGQPQHF. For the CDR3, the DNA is TGTGCCAGCAGTGAAGCGGTAGGAGGGGCGGGTCAGCCCCAGCATTTT.

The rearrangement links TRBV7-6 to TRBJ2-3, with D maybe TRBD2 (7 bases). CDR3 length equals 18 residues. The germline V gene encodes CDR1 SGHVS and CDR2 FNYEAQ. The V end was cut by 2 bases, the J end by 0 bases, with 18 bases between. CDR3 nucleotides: TGTGCCAGCAGCTTACGCTCGTGGGGGGGCCCTAGCACAGATACGCAGTATTTT. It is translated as CASSLRSWGGPSTDTQYF.

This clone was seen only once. The chain's CDR3 is CASSLDTGGETQYF. CDR3 coding DNA: TGTGCCAGCAGCTTAGATACGGGGGGAGAGACCCAGTACTTC. The rearrangement links TRBV7-2 to TRBJ2-5; 7 nucleotides line up with TRBD2. This CDR3 is built from 14 residues. CDR1 is SGHTA and CDR2 is FQGNSA in the germline V gene. The V and J ends lost 1 base and 4 bases, in that order; junction bases with no gene match: 3. The full variable domain, in which reference TRBV7-2 and TRBJ2-5 provide the parts outside the CDR3, is GAGVSQSPSNKVTEKGKDVELRCDPISGHTALYWYRQSLGQGLEFLIYFQGNSAPDKSGLPSDRFSAERTGGSVSTLTIQRTQQEDSAVYLCASSLDTGGETQYFGPGTRLLVL.

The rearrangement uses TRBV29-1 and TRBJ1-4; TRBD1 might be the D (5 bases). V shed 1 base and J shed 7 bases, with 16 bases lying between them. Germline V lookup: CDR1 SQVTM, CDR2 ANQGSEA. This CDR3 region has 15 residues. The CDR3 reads CSVEVGGSRGEKLFF. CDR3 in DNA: TGCAGCGTTGAAGTGGGGGGGTCGAGGGGTGAAAAACTGTTTTTT.

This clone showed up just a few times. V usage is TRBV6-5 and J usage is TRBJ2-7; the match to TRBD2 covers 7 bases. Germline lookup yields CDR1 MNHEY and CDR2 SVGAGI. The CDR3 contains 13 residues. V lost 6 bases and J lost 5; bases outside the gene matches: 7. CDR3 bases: TGTGCCAGCAGAGACGGGGGGTACCACGAGCAGTACTTC. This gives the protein CASRDGGYHEQYF.

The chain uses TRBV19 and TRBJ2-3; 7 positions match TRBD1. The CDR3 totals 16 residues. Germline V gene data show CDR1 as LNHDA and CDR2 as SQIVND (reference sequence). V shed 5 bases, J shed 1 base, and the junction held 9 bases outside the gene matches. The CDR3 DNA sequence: TGTGCCAGTAGTGATCACCCACAGGGGCGCACAGATACGCAGTATTTT. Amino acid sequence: CASSDHPQGRTDTQYF.

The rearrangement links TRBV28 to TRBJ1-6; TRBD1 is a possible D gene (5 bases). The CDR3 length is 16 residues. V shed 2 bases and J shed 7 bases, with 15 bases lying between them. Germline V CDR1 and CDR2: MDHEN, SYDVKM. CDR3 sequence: CASSLAGGGVNSPLHF. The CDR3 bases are TGTGCCAGCAGTTTAGCTGGCGGGGGGGTGAATTCACCCCTCCACTTT.

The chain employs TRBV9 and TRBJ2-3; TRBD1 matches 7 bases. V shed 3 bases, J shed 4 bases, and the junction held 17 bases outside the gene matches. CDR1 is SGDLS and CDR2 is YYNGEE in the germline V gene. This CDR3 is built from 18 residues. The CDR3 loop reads CASSAAPSRQGMPDTQYF. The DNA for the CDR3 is TGTGCCAGCAGCGCCGCTCCTTCGAGACAGGGAATGCCAGATACGCAGTATTTT.

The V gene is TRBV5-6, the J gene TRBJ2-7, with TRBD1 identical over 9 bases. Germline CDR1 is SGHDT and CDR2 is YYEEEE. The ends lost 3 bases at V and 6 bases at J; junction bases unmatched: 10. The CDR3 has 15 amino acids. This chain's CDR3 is CASSSGTGLPGEQYF. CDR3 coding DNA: TGTGCCAGCAGCTCTGGGACAGGGCTCCCCGGCGAGCAGTACTTC.